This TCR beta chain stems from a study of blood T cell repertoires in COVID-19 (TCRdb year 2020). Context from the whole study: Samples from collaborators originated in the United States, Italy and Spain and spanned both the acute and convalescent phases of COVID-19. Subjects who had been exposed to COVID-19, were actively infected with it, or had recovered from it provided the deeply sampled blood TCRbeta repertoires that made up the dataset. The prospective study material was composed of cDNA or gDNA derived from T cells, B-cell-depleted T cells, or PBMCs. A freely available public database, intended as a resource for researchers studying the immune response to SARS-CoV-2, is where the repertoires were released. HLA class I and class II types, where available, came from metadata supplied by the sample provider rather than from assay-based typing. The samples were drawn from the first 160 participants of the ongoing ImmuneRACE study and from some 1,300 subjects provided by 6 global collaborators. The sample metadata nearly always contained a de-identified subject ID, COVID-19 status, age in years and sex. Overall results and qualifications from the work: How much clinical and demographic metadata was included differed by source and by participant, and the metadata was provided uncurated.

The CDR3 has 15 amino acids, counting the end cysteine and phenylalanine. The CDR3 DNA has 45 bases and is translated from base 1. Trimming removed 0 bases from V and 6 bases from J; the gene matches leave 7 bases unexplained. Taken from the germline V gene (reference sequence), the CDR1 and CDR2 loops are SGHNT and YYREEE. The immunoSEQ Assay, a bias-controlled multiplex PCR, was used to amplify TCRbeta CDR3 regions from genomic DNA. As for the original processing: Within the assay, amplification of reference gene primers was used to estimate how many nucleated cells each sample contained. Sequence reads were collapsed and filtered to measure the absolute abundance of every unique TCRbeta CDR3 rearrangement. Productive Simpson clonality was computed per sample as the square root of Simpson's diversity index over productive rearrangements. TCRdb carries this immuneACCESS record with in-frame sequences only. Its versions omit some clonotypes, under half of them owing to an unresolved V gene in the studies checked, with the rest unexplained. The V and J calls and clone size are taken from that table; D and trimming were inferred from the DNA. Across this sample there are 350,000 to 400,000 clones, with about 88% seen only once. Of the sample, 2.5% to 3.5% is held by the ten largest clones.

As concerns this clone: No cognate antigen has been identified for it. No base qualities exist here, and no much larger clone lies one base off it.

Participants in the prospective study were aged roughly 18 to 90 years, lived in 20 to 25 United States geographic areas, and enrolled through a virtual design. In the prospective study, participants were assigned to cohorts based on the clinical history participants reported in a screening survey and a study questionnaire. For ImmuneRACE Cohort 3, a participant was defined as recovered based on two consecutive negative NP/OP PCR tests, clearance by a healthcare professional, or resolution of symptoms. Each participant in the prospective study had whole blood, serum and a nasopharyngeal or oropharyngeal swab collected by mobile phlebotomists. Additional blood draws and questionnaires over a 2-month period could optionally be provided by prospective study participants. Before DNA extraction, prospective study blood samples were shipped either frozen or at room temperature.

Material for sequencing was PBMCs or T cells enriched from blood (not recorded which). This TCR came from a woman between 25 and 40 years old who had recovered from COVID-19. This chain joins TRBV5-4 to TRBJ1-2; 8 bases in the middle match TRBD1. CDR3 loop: CASSLVVTGVDGYTF. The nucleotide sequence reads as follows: TGTGCCAGCAGCTTGGTAGTGACAGGGGTTGATGGCTACACCTTC.